A single sample is the source of the 11 T cell receptor beta chains below, sequenced in a study of memory CD4+ T cells and cytomegalovirus serostatus. Single viable CD3+CD4+CD8-CD45RO+ cells were sorted as the memory CD4+ T cells. The method was immunoSEQ multiplex PCR; TCRdb's version includes in-frame clones alone and lacks a portion of them. The sample records tens of thousands of clones, 80% being singletons. The sequencing input was memory CD4+ T cells from blood. All receptors derive from an adult in good health and CMV-seropositive.

This clone was seen a few times. V and J are TRBV6-1 and TRBJ1-2, with no clear D. The CDR3 length is 16 residues. V lost 0 bases to trimming and J lost 4 bases, with 15 bases between them. From germline, CDR1 is MNHNS and CDR2 SASEGT. DNA of the CDR3: TGTGCCAGCAGTGAAGCGACGCCTAACGCGGGCTATGGCTACACCTTC. Amino acid sequence: CASSEATPNAGYGYTF.

V and J are TRBV11-1 and TRBJ2-1, with TRBD1 as a possible D gene (6 bases). This CDR3 is 17 amino acids long. V lost 4 bases and J 4 bases, leaving 20 bases between the germline ends. Germline assignment: CDR1 SGHAT and CDR2 FQDESV (reference sequence). The CDR3 DNA reads as TGTGCCAGCAGCTGGATAAACAGGGAGTTGGGATACAATGAGCAGTTCTTC. Translation: CASSWINRELGYNEQFF.

The genes are TRBV27 and TRBJ1-2, with a tentative D call TRBD1 (5 bases). The germline V gene encodes CDR1 MNHEY and CDR2 SMNVEV (reference sequence). The CDR3 contains 14 residues. V was shortened by 3 bases and J by 4 bases, with 12 bases between the two germline ends. This CDR3 reads CASSLAGTSYGYTF. DNA of the CDR3: TGTGCCAGCAGTTTGGCCGGGACGTCCTATGGCTACACCTTC.

The CDR3 here is CASSRDRGDQPQHF. The DNA for the CDR3 is TGTGCCAGCTCACGAGACAGGGGGGACCAGCCCCAGCATTTT. V usage is TRBV18 and J usage is TRBJ1-5; 9 bases map to TRBD1. J lost 7 bases, V lost 4 bases, and 5 bases had no gene match. The CDR3 length is 14 residues. Per the germline V gene, CDR1 is KGHSH and CDR2 is LQKENI.

In this sample, this clone turned up a few times. The gene calls are TRBV4-3 and TRBJ1-2, with D perhaps TRBD1 (5 bases). V lost 0 bases to trimming and J lost 1 base, with 24 bases between them. CDR3 length equals 20 residues. Per germline, CDR1 LGHNA and CDR2 YSLEER. DNA of the CDR3: TGCGCCAGCAGCCAAGAGCTGGCCAGGGCCAAAGATGTCTATAACTATGGCTACACCTTC. Protein: CASSQELARAKDVYNYGYTF.

The rearrangement links TRBV5-1 to TRBJ2-2, with TRBD2 matching 7 bases. This CDR3 comprises 15 residues. The ends lost 4 bases at V and 1 base at J; junction bases unmatched: 4. Germline loops: CDR1 SGHRS, CDR2 YFSETQ. The CDR3 DNA reads as TGCGCCAGCAGCCCAAGCGGGGTGAACACCGGGGAGCTGTTTTTT. It is translated as CASSPSGVNTGELFF.

This clone appeared once. V and J are TRBV4-2 and TRBJ1-4; 8 nucleotides line up with TRBD1. The junction had 3 bases not matched to a gene; V was cut back by 3 bases and J by 9 bases. The CDR3 is 13 amino acids. Germline CDR1 is LGHNA and CDR2 is YNFKEQ. CDR3 nucleotides: TGTGCCAGCAGCCAGACAGGGGATAAAAAACTGTTTTTT. Translated, it gives CASSQTGDKKLFF.

The chain has TRBV7-2 and TRBJ2-3; 7 bases line up with TRBD2. Germline CDR1 and CDR2: SGHTA and FQGNSA. V was clipped by 4 bases and J by 2 bases; unmatched bases: 3. The CDR3 is 14 residues long. For the CDR3, the DNA is TGTGCCAGCAGCTACCGGGACTACACAGATACGCAGTATTTT. As protein: CASSYRDYTDTQYF. Looking up the rest from reference TRBV7-2 and TRBJ2-3 gives the full variable domain: GAGVSQSPSNKVTEKGKDVELRCDPISGHTALYWYRQSLGQGLEFLIYFQGNSAPDKSGLPSDRFSAERTGGSVSTLTIQRTQQEDSAVYLCASSYRDYTDTQYFGPGTRLTVL.

This rearrangement joins TRBV2 to TRBJ1-4; 8 bases fit TRBD1. The CDR3 is 14 residues long. CDR1 and CDR2 from the germline V gene are SNHLY and FYNNEI. With 8 bases clipped from V and 0 bases from J, the junction kept 2 bases outside the gene matches. The CDR3 here is CASRQGSTNEKLFF. The CDR3 DNA is TGTGCCAGCCGACAGGGGTCAACTAATGAAAAACTGTTTTTT.

The rearrangement uses TRBV7-9 and TRBJ1-1; the D is unclear. The CDR3 extends over 16 amino acids. Germline CDR1 is SEHNR and CDR2 is FQNEAQ (reference sequence). Trimming stripped 5 bases from V and 0 bases from J, with 16 bases between. The CDR3 region has the DNA TGTGCCAGCAGCCACAATCCCGTCAGGATGAACACTGAAGCTTTCTTT. Protein sequence: CASSHNPVRMNTEAFF.

The V and J genes are TRBV19 and TRBJ2-5; D is ambiguous. The CDR3 is 13 amino acids. Trimming removed 4 bases at V and 6 bases at J, with 12 bases between. The germline V gene has CDR1 LNHDA and CDR2 SQIVND (reference sequence). The CDR3 reads CASSSGRRKTQYF. Here the CDR3 DNA reads TGTGCCAGTAGTAGTGGAAGGCGAAAGACCCAGTACTTC.